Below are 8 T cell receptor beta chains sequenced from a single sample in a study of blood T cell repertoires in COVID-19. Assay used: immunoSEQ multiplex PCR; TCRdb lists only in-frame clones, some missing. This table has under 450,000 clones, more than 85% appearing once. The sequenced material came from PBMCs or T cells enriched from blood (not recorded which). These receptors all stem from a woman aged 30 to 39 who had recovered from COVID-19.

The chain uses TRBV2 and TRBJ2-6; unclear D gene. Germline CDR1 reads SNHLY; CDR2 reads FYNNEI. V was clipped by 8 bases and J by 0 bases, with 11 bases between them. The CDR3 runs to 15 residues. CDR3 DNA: TGTGCCAGCCGTAGAGGTAACTCTGGGGCCAACGTCCTGACTTTC. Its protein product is CASRRGNSGANVLTF.

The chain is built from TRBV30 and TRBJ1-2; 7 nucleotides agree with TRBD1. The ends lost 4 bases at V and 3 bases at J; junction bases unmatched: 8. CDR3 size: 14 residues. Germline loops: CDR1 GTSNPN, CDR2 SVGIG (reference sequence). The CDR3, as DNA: TGTGCCTGGAACCGAGGGGGCCGCGACTATGGCTACACCTTC. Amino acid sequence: CAWNRGGRDYGYTF.

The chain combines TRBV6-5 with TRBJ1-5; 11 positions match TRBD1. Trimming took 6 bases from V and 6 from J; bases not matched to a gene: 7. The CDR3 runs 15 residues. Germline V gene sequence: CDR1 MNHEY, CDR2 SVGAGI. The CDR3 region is CASRAGQGAIQPQHF. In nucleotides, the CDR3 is TGTGCCAGCAGAGCTGGACAGGGGGCGATTCAGCCCCAGCATTTT.

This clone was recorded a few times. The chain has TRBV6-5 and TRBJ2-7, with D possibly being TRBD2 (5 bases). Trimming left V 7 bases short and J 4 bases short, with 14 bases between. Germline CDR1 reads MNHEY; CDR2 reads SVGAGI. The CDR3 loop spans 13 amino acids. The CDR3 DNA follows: TGTGCCAGCATCGGGGATAAAGGTTACGAGCAGTACTTC. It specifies CASIGDKGYEQYF.

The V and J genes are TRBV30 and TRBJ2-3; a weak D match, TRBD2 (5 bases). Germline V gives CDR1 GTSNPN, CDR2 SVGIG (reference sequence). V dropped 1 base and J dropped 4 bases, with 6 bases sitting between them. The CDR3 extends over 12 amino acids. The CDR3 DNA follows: TGTGCCTGGAGTGGGACTTCAGATACGCAGTATTTT. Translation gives CAWSGTSDTQYF.

The CDR3 region has the DNA TGTGCCACCAGGATAATCCGGGACAGGGTAAGTGGGAATCAGCCCCAGCATTTT. This encodes CATRIIRDRVSGNQPQHF. V usage is TRBV15 and J usage is TRBJ1-5, with TRBD1 matching 9 bases. With 6 bases clipped from V and 4 bases from J, the junction kept 16 bases outside the gene matches. The CDR3 spans 18 residues. CDR1 and CDR2 from the germline V gene are LNHNV and YYDKDF (reference sequence). Variable domain in full (rest from reference TRBV15 and TRBJ1-5): DAMVIQNPRYQVTQFGKPVTLSCSQTLNHNVMYWYQQKSSQAPKLLFHYYDKDFNNEADTPDNFQSRRPNTSFCFLDIRSPGLGDTAMYLCATRIIRDRVSGNQPQHFGDGTRLSIL.

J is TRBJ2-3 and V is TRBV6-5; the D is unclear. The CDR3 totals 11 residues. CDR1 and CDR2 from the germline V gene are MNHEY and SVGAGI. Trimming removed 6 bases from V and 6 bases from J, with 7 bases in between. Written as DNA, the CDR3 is TGTGCCAGCAGCAAGAGGGATACGCAGTATTTT. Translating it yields CASSKRDTQYF.

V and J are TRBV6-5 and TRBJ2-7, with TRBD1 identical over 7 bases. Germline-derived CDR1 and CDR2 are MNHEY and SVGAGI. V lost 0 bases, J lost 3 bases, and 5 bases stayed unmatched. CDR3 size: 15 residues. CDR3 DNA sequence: TGTGCCAGCAGTTACTCGACAGGGTCCCACTACGAGCAGTACTTC. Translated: CASSYSTGSHYEQYF.